The clone carrying this TCR beta chain was found once. Its antigen is unidentified. The CDR3 sequence is 16 residues long. Trimming shortened V by 4 bases and J by 6 bases, and 20 bases separated the two germline ends. CDR1 is LGHDT and CDR2 is YNNKEL in the germline V gene (reference sequence). This specimen belongs to a study of CD4 T cells in relation to SARS-CoV-2 and coronaviruses. Study summary: The HLA restriction of the shared crossreactive spike epitopes was mapped.

Assay: immunoSEQ multiplex PCR; the TCRdb copy retains only in-frame clones and omits some. The sample has some 21,000 clones; 74% are singletons. CD4+ T cells from unexposed donors were obtained before the COVID-19 pandemic (2011-2018). Isolation of CD4+ T cells took place after less than twelve days in culture. The receptor's source is a human donor in good health. Input material: CD4+ T cells from PBMCs, cultured in vitro. This rearrangement joins TRBV3-1 (or the pseudogene TRBV3-2) to TRBJ2-3; D might be TRBD1 (5 bases). Here the CDR3 DNA reads TGTGCCAGCAGCCTCAACTATCAGGGTATCATCGATACGCAGTATTTT. Amino acid sequence: CASSLNYQGIIDTQYF.